Presented here are 16 T cell receptor beta chains from one specimen sequenced in a study of OX40 agonist ivuxolimab in advanced cancers. Produced via immunoSEQ multiplex PCR; TCRdb's table is partial and in-frame only. The table includes 70,000 to 95,000 clones, 84% detected once. Sequenced here: CD4+ or CD8+ T cells sorted from blood, sampled in a trial of the OX40 agonist ivuxolimab. The receptors come from an adult with an advanced solid tumor such as melanoma, head and neck, liver or kidney cancer.

The CDR3 DNA follows: TGTGCCAGGGGTCTCTCAGACCTAGCGGGGGAAGAGGGCGGGGAGCTGTTTTTT. This translates into CARGLSDLAGEEGGELFF. The gene calls are TRBV6-4 and TRBJ2-2, with 10 positions matching TRBD2. This CDR3 region has 18 residues. With V trimmed by 9 bases and J by 7 bases, 20 bases remained unmatched. Germline V CDR1 and CDR2: MRHNA, SNTAGT.

The gene calls are TRBV5-1 and TRBJ2-3, with D tentatively TRBD1 (6 bases). The CDR3 is 17 amino acids. Germline V gene data show CDR1 as SGHRS and CDR2 as YFSETQ. The germline V and J ends were trimmed by 0 bases and 0 bases, with 14 bases remaining between them. The CDR3 loop reads CASSLGLGTTSTDTQYF. In nucleotides, the CDR3 is TGCGCCAGCAGCTTGGGCCTCGGGACAACTAGCACAGATACGCAGTATTTT.

This clone appeared a single time. The chain recombines TRBV5-1 with TRBJ2-7; D uncertain. V was trimmed by 3 bases and J by 2 bases, leaving 15 bases between them. The CDR3 consists of 15 residues. Germline V gene lookup returns CDR1 SGHRS and CDR2 YFSETQ. For the CDR3, the DNA is TGCGCCAGCAGCTCTGACATCATATCCCCCTACGAGCAGTACTTC. It codes for CASSSDIISPYEQYF.

This clone was found once. This chain joins TRBV18 and TRBJ2-3, with TRBD1 matching 9 bases. The CDR3 is 16 residues long. Germline trimming cut 0 bases from V and 8 bases from J; bases unmatched to any gene: 9. The germline V gene encodes CDR1 KGHSH and CDR2 LQKENI. CDR3 in DNA: TGTGCCAGCTCACCACCGGGACAGGGCCGAATAGGTACGCAGTATTTT. This gives the protein CASSPPGQGRIGTQYF.

The chain uses TRBV30 and TRBJ1-1; D may be TRBD1 (5 bases). V gave up 2 bases and J gave up 0 bases, with 10 bases separating them. The length of the CDR3 is 14 residues. Germline CDR1 reads GTSNPN; CDR2 reads SVGIG (reference sequence). The CDR3 loop reads CAWSRTGVNTEAFF. CDR3 coding DNA: TGTGCCTGGAGTCGTACGGGGGTGAACACTGAAGCTTTCTTT.

The rearrangement joins TRBV5-1 to TRBJ2-7; D remains unclear. V was clipped by 1 base and J by 2 bases, with 7 bases between them. The CDR3 covers 13 residues. The germline V gene encodes CDR1 SGHRS and CDR2 YFSETQ. The CDR3 loop is CASSLQATYEQYF. CDR3 DNA: TGCGCCAGCAGCTTGCAGGCCACCTACGAGCAGTACTTC.

The chain employs TRBV7-3 and TRBJ2-1, with 9 bases that match TRBD1. After removal of 2 bases from V and 4 bases from J, the junction contained 3 bases not matched to a gene. CDR3 length: 15 amino acids. Looked up from germline, CDR1 is SGHTA and CDR2 is FQGTGA. The CDR3 nucleotides read TGTGCCAGCAGCTTACTAGGACAGGGGTACAATGAGCAGTTCTTC. It yields the protein CASSLLGQGYNEQFF. The variable domain in full, with the rest retrieved from reference TRBV7-3 and TRBJ2-1, is GAGVSQTPSNKVTEKGKYVELRCDPISGHTALYWYRQSLGQGPEFLIYFQGTGAADDSGLPNDRFFAVRPEGSVSTLKIQRTERGDSAVYLCASSLLGQGYNEQFFGPGTRLTVL.

This chain uses TRBV6-5 with TRBJ2-1, with D perhaps matching TRBD1 or TRBD2 (5 bases each). V was cut by 4 bases and J by 5 bases, with 15 bases left in between. CDR1 and CDR2 (germline): MNHEY, SVGAGI. This CDR3 contains 15 residues. CDR3 nucleotides: TGTGCCAGCAGTTCCGGGACCTGGGGCCACAATGAGCAGTTCTTC. Translated, it gives CASSSGTWGHNEQFF.

This chain uses TRBV6-5 with TRBJ2-5; 9 nucleotides align to TRBD1. The CDR3 runs to 14 residues. The trim removed 8 bases at V and 6 bases at J, leaving 10 bases unmatched. Germline values: CDR1 MNHEY, CDR2 SVGAGI. CDR3 sequence (DNA): TGTGCCAGCGGCAACAGGGGGCGCGTGCAGACCCAGTACTTC. Protein product: CASGNRGRVQTQYF.

The chain links TRBV2 to TRBJ2-3; the D gene is possibly TRBD1 (6 bases). CDR3 size: 15 residues. Looked up from germline, CDR1 is SNHLY and CDR2 is FYNNEI. With 5 bases removed from V and 0 bases from J, the gap between germline ends came to 12 bases. The DNA for the CDR3 is TGTGCCAGCAGTAGGGGGACCCCTAGCACAGATACGCAGTATTTT. This encodes CASSRGTPSTDTQYF.

This chain joins TRBV28 and TRBJ1-1, with TRBD1 matching over 8 bases. The CDR3 consists of 15 residues. V shed 2 bases and J 6 bases; nucleotides not matched to a gene: 8. Germline loops: CDR1 MDHEN, CDR2 SYDVKM. The CDR3 DNA reads TGTGCCAGCAGTTTAATCAGAGCAGGGGGCTCTGAAGCTTTCTTT. This gives the protein CASSLIRAGGSEAFF.

J is TRBJ1-3 and V is TRBV2; D may be TRBD1 (5 bases). This CDR3 region has 18 residues. Germline lookup yields CDR1 SNHLY and CDR2 FYNNEI. V lost 7 bases, J lost 0 bases, and 22 bases lay in between. The CDR3 sequence is CASTSNPGRLNSGNTIYF. The CDR3 nucleotides read TGTGCCAGCACCAGTAATCCGGGACGCCTAAACTCTGGAAACACCATATATTTT.

This clone was recorded once. The J gene is TRBJ1-4, the V gene TRBV7-9, with D uncertain. V shed 2 bases and J shed 8 bases, with 6 bases lying between them. This CDR3 has 12 residues. Germline V gives CDR1 SEHNR, CDR2 FQNEAQ (reference sequence). This CDR3 reads CASSLNREKLFF. The CDR3, as DNA: TGTGCCAGCAGCTTAAATAGGGAAAAACTGTTTTTT.

The V gene is TRBV7-3, the J gene TRBJ2-2; TRBD1 matches 10 bases. CDR1 is SGHTA, CDR2 FQGTGA, per germline. The trim removed 5 bases at V and 4 bases at J, leaving 4 bases unmatched. This CDR3 is 15 amino acids long. In DNA form, the CDR3 reads TGTGCCAGCAGCCCCGGGGACAGGGGCACCGGGGAGCTGTTTTTT. Protein: CASSPGDRGTGELFF.

This chain uses TRBV5-4 with TRBJ2-3; 8 bases match TRBD1. The V gene's germline CDR1 is SGHNT and CDR2 YYREEE (reference sequence). Unmatched junction bases numbered 2, after V lost 0 bases and J lost 5 bases. The CDR3 totals 14 residues. For the CDR3, the DNA is TGTGCCAGCAGCTTGGGACAGGGGAAAGATACGCAGTATTTT. Its protein product is CASSLGQGKDTQYF.

This sequence joins TRBV6-5 and TRBJ1-6; TRBD1 aligns across 10 bases. Germline V gene sequence: CDR1 MNHEY, CDR2 SVGAGI. This CDR3 spans 15 amino acids. J was trimmed by 9 bases and V by 0 bases; bases with no gene match: 2. CDR3 sequence: CASSYSGTGVSPLHF. The CDR3 bases are TGTGCCAGCAGTTACTCCGGGACAGGGGTTTCACCCCTCCACTTT.